Listed below are T cell receptor beta chains from one sample, sequenced in a study of technical replicates of blood from a few donors. TCRdb keeps only in-frame clones here, not all; method: immunoSEQ multiplex PCR. The table includes about 74,000 clones, around 95% detected once. The sample consisted of T cells isolated from PBMCs. The receptor source for this set is a human donor in good health. Each CDR3 is given without its conserved first and last residue. A D gene is named only where the DNA matches it firmly.

>NA|TRBV11-3|TRBJ2-4
ASSLDYPGLSKNIQY
>NA|TRBV6-6|TRBJ1-4
ASSPGGEKLF
>TRBD1|TRBV28|TRBJ1-2
ASSPSIGQGFYGYT
>NA|TRBV28|TRBJ1-2
ASMTPRESEFYGYT
>NA|TRBV11-2|TRBJ1-1
ASSLASKNTEAF
>NA|TRBV28|TRBJ1-5
ASGIDREVNQPQH
>TRBD1|TRBV29-1|TRBJ1-1
SAKTGGNTEAF
>TRBD2|TRBV6-5|TRBJ2-7
ASRDYIYEQY
>NA|TRBV6-1|TRBJ2-3
ASSEEGTHPDTQY
>TRBD2|TRBV5-6|TRBJ2-7
ASREFSGTLSYEQY
>NA|TRBV10-3|TRBJ1-3
AISEEPGNTIY
>TRBD2|TRBV29-1|TRBJ2-7
SVEAGGGEQY
>TRBD1|TRBV9|TRBJ2-1
ASSVGQGDEQF
>NA|TRBV7-9|TRBJ2-1
ASSFGGTFSEQF
>NA|TRBV4-3|TRBJ1-5
ASSHLADGGWPQH
>NA|TRBV10-3|TRBJ2-5
AISASLETQY
>NA|TRBV9|TRBJ2-1
ASSVGATVANEQF
>NA|TRBV4-1|TRBJ1-1
ASSQNAQGMGTEAF
>TRBD1|TRBV7-8|TRBJ1-2
ASSSGQVNYGYT